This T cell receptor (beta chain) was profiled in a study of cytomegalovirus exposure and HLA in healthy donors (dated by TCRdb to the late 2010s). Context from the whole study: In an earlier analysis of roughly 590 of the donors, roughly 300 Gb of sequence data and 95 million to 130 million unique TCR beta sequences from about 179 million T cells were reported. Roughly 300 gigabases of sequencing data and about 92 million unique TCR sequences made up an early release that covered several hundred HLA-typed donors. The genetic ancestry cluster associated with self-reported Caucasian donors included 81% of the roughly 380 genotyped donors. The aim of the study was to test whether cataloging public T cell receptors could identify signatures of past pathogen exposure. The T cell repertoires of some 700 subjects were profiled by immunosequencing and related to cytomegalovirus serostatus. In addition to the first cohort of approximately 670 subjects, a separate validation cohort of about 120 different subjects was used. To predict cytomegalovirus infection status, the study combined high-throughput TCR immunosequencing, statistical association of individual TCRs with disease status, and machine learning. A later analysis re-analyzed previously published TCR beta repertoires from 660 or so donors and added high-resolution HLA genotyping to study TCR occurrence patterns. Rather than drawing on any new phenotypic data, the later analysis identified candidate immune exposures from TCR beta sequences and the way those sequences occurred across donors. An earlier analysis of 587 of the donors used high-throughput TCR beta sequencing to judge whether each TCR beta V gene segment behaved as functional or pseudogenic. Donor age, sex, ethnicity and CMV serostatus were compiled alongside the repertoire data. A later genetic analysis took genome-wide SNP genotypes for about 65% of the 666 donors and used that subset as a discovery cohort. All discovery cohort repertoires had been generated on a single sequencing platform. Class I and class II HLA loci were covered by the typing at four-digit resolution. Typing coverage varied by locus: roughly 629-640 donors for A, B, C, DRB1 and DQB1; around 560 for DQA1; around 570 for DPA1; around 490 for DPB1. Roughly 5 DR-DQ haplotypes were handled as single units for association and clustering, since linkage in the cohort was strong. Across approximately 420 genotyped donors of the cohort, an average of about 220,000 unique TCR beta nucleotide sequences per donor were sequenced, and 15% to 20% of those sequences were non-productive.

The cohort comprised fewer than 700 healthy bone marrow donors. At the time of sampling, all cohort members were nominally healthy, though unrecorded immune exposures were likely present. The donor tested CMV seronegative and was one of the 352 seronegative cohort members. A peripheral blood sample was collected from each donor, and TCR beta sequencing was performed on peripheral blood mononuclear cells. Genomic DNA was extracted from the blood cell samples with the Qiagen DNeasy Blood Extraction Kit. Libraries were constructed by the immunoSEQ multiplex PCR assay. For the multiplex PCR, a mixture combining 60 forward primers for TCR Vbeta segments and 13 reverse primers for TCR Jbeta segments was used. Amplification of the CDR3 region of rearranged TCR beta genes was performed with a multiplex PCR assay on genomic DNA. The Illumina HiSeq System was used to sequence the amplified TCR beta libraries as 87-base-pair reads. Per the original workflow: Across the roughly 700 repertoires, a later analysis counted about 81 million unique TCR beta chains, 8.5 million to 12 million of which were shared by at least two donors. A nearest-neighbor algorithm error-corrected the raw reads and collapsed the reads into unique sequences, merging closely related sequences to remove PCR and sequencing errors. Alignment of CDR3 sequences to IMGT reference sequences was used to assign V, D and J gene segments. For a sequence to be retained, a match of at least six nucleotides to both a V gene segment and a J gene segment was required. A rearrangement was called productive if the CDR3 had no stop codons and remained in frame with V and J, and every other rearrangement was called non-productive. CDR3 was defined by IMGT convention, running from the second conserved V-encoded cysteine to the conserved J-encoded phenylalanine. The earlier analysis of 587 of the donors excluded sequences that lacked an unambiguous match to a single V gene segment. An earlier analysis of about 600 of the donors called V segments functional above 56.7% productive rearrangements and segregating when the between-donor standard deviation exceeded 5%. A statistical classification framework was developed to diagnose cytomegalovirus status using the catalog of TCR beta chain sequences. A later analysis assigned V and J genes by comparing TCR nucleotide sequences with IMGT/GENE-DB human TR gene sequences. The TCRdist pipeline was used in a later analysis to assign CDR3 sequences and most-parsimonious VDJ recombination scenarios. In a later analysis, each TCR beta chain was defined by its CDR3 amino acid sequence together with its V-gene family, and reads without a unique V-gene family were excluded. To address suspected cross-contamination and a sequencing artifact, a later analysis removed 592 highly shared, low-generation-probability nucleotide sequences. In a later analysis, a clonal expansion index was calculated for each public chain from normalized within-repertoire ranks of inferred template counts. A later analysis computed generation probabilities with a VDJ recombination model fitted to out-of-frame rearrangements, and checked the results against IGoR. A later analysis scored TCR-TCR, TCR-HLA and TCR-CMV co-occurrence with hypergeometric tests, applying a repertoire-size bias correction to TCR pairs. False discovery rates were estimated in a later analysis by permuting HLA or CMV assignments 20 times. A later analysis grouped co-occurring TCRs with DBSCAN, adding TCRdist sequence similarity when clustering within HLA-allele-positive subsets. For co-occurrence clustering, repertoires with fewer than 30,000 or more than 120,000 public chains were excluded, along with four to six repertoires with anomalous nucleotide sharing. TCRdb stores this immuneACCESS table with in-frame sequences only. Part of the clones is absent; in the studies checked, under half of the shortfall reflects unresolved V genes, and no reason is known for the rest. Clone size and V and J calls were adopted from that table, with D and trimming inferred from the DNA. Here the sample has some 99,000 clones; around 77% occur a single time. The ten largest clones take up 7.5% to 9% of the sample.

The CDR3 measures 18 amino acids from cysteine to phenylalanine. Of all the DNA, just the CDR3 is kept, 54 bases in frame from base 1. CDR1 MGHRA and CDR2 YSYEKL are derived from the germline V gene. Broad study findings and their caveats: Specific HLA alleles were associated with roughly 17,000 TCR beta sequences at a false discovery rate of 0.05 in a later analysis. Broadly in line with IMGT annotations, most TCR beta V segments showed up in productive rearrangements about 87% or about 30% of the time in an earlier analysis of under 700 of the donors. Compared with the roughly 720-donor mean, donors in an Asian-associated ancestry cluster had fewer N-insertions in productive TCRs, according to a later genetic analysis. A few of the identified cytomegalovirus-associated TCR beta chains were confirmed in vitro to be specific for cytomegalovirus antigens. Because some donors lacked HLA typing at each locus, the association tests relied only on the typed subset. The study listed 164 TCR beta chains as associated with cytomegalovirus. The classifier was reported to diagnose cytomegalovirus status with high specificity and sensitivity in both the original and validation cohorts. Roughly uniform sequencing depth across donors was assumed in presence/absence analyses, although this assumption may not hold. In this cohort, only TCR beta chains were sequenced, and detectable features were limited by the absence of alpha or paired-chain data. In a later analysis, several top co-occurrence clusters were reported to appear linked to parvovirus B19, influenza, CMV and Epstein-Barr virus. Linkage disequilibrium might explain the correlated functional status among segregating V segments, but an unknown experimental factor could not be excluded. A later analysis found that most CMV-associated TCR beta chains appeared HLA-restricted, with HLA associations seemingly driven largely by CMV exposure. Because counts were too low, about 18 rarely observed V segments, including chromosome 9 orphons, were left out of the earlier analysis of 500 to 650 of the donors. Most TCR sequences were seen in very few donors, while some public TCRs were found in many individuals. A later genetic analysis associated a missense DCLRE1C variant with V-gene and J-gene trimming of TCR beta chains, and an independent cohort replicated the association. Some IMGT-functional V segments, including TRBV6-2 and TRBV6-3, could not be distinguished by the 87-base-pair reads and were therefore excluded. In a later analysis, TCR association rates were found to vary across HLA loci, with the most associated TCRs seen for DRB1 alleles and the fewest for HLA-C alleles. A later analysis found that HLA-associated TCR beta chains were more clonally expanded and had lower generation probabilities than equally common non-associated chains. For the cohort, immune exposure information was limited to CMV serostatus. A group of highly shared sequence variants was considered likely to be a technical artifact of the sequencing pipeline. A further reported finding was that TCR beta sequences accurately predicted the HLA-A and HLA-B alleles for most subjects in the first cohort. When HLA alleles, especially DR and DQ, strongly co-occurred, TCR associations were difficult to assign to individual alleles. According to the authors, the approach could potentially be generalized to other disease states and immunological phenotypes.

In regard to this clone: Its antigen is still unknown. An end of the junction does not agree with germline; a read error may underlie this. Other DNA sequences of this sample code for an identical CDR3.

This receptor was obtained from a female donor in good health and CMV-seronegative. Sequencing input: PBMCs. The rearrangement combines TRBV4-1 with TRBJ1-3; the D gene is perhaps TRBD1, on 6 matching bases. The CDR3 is CASSQPSPDRHSGNTIYF. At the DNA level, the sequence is TGCGCCAGCAGCCAACCTTCTCCGGACAGACACTCTGGAAACACCATATACTTT.